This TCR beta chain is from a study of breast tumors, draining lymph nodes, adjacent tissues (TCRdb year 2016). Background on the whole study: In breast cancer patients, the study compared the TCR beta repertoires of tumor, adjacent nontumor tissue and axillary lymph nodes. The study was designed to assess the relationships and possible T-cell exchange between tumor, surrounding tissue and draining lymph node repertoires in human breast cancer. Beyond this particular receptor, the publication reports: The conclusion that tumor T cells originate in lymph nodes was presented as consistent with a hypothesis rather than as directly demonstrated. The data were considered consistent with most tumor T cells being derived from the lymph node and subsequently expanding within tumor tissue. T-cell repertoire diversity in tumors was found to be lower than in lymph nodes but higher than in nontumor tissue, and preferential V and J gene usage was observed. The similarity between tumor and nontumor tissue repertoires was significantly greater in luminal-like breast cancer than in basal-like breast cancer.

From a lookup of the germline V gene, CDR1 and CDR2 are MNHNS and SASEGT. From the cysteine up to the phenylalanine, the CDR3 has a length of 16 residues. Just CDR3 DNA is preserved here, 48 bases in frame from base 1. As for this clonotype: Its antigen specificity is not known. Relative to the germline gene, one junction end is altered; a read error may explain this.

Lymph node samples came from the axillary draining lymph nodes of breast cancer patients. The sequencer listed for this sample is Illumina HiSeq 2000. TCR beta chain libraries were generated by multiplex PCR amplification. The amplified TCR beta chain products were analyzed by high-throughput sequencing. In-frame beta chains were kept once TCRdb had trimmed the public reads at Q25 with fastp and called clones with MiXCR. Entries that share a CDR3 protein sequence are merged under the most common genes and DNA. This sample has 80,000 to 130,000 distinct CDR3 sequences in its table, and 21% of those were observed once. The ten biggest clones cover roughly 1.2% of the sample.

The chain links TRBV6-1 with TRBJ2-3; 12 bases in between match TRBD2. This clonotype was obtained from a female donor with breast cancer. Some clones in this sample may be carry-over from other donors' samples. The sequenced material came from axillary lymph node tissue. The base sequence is TGTACCAGCAGTGAATTGGCTAGCGGGGGGGCCGATACGCAGTATTTT. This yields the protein CTSSELASGGADTQYF.